This T cell receptor beta chain was captured by sequencing in a study of OX40 agonist ivuxolimab in advanced cancers. Study context: Patients receiving dose escalation had hepatocellular carcinoma, melanoma, renal cell or head and neck cancer.

The V and J ends lost 4 bases and 7 bases respectively, with 14 bases between them. Germline CDR1 SGHTA, CDR2 FQGTGA. The CDR3 has 14 residues. Sequencing used immunoSEQ multiplex PCR; TCRdb keeps in-frame clones, though not all of them. The sample includes 150,000 to 190,000 clones, roughly 94% of them seen just once. The chain combines TRBV7-3 with TRBJ2-1; D might be TRBD1 or TRBD2, each matching 6 bases. The sample here was CD4+ or CD8+ T cells sorted from blood, taken in a trial of the OX40 agonist ivuxolimab. The origin of this receptor is an adult with an advanced solid tumor such as melanoma, head and neck, liver or kidney cancer. This CDR3 is CASSSRQGGNEQFF. CDR3 sequence (DNA): TGTGCCAGCAGCTCCCGGCAAGGGGGGAATGAGCAGTTCTTC.